The present TCR beta chain was sequenced within a study of cytomegalovirus exposure and HLA in healthy donors. The PCR ran on 60 Vbeta and 13 Jbeta primers. TCRdb keeps only in-frame clones here, not all; method: immunoSEQ multiplex PCR. Among around 90,000 clones, around 80% were seen once, and the ten largest hold less than 9.5%. Input material: PBMCs. The receptor was derived from a young man in good health and CMV-seronegative.

For the CDR3, the DNA is TGTGCCAGCAGTTACGAGGAGACCCAGTACTTC. Amino acid sequence: CASSYEETQYF. V and J are TRBV6-5 and TRBJ2-5; no definite D call. This CDR3 has 11 residues. V lost 2 bases and J lost 5, with 3 bases in between. CDR1 and CDR2 (germline): MNHEY, SVGAGI.